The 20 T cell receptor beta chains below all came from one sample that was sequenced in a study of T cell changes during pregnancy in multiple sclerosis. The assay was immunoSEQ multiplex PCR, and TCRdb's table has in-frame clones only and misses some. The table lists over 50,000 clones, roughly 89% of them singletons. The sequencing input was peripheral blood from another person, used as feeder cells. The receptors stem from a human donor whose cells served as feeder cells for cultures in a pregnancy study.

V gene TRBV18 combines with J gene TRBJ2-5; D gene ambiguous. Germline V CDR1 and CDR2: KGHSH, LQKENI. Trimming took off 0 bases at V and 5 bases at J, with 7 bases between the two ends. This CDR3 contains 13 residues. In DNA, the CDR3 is TGTGCCAGCTCACCACCGTCGGGCGAGACCCAGTACTTC. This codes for CASSPPSGETQYF.

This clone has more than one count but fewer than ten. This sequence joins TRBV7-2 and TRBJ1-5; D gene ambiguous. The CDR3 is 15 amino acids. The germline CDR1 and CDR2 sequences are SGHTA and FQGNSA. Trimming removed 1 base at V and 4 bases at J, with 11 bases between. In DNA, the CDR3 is TGTGCCAGCAGCTTAGGAGGGCACCCTAATCAGCCCCAGCATTTT. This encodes CASSLGGHPNQPQHF.

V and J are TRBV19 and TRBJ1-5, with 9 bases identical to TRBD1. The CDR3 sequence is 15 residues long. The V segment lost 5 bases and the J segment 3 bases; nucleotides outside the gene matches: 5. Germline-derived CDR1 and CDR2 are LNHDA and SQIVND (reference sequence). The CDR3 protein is CASSAGQGANQPQHF. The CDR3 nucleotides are TGTGCCAGTAGTGCGGGACAGGGCGCCAATCAGCCCCAGCATTTT.

The CDR3 sequence is CASSLNSPYEQYF. The CDR3 DNA reads as TGCGCCAGCAGCTTGAACAGTCCCTACGAGCAGTACTTC. This chain joins TRBV5-1 and TRBJ2-7, with no clear D. V was trimmed by 1 base and J by 2 bases, leaving 7 bases between them. In germline, CDR1 is SGHRS, CDR2 YFSETQ. The CDR3 sequence is 13 residues long. The entire variable domain, with the rest obtained from reference TRBV5-1 and TRBJ2-7, is as follows: KAGVTQTPRYLIKTRGQQVTLSCSPISGHRSVSWYQQTPGQGLQFLFEYFSETQRNKGNFPGRFSGRQFSNSRSEMNVSTLELGDSALYLCASSLNSPYEQYFGPGTRLTVT.

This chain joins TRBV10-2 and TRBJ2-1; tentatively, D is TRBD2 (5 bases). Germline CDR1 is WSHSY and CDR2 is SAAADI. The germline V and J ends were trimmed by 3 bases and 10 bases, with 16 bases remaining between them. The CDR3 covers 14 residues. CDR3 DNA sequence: TGCGCCAGCAGTGAAAGGACGGTTTCGGGGGAGCAGTTCTTC. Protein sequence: CASSERTVSGEQFF.

The CDR3 coding sequence is TGTGCCAGCAGCTTAGTCCGGGTGCCGGGGCGTTACGGCACAGATACGCAGTATTTT. Translated, it gives CASSLVRVPGRYGTDTQYF. The gene calls are TRBV7-2 and TRBJ2-3; D possibly uses TRBD1 or TRBD2 (5 bases each). V lost 1 base to trimming and J lost 1 base, with 21 bases between them. From germline, CDR1 is SGHTA and CDR2 FQGNSA. The CDR3 is 19 residues long.

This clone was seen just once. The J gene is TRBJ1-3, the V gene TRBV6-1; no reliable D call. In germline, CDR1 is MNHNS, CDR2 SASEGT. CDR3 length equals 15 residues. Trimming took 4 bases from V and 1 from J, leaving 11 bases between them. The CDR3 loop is CASSAEAGSGNTIYF. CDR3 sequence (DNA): TGTGCCAGCAGTGCCGAAGCCGGATCTGGAAACACCATATATTTT.

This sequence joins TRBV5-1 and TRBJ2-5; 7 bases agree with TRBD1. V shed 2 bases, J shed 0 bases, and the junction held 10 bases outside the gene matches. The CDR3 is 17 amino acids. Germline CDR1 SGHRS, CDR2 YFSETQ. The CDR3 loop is CASSFRAGGIYQETQYF. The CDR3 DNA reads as TGCGCCAGCAGCTTTCGGGCAGGGGGAATTTACCAAGAGACCCAGTACTTC. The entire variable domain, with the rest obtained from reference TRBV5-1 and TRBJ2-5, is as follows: KAGVTQTPRYLIKTRGQQVTLSCSPISGHRSVSWYQQTPGQGLQFLFEYFSETQRNKGNFPGRFSGRQFSNSRSEMNVSTLELGDSALYLCASSFRAGGIYQETQYFGPGTRLLVL.

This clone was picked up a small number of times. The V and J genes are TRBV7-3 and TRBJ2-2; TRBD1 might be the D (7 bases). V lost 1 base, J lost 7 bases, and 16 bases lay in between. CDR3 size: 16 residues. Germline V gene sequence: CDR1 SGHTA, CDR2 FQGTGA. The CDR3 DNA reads TGTGCCAGCAGCTTAATCGGAGGGGGCAATGGCGGGGAGCTGTTTTTT. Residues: CASSLIGGGNGGELFF.

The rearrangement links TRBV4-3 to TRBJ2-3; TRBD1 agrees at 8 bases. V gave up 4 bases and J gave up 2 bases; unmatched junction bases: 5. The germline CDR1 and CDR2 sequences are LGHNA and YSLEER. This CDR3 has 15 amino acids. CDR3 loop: CASSPQDRDTDTQYF. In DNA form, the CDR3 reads TGCGCCAGCAGCCCTCAGGACAGGGACACAGATACGCAGTATTTT.

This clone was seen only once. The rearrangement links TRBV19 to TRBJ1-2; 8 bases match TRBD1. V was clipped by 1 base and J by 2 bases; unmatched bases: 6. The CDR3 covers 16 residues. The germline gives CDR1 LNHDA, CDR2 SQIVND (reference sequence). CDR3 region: CASSIVPRDRNYGYTF. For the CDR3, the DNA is TGTGCCAGTAGTATAGTTCCAAGGGACAGGAACTATGGCTACACCTTC. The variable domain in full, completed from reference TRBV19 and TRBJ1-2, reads DGGITQSPKYLFRKEGQNVTLSCEQNLNHDAMYWYRQDPGQGLRLIYYSQIVNDFQKGDIAEGYSVSREKKESFPLTVTSAQKNPTAFYLCASSIVPRDRNYGYTFGSGTRLTVV.

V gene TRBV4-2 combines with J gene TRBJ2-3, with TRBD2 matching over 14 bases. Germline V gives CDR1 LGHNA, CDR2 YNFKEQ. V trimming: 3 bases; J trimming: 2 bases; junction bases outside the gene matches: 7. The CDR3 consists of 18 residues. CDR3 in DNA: TGTGCCAGCAGCCAGGGGACTAGCGGGGGACCCACCACAGATACGCAGTATTTT. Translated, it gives CASSQGTSGGPTTDTQYF.

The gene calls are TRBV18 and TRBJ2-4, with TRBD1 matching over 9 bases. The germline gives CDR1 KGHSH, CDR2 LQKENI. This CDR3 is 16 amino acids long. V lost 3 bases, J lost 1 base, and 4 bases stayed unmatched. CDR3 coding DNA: TGTGCCAGCTCACCCGGGACAGGGATTGCCAAAAACATTCAGTACTTC. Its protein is CASSPGTGIAKNIQYF. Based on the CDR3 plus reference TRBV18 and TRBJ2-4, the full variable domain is NAGVMQNPRHLVRRRGQEARLRCSPMKGHSHVYWYRQLPEEGLKFMVYLQKENIIDESGMPKERFSAEFPKEGPSILRIQQVVRGDSAAYFCASSPGTGIAKNIQYFGAGTRLSVL.

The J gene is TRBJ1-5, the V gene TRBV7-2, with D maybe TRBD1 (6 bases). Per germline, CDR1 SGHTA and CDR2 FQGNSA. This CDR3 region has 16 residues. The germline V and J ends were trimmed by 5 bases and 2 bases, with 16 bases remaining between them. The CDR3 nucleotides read TGTGCCAGCAGCCCGGGGGGGGGCGGCGGCAATCAGCCCCAGCATTTT. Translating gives CASSPGGGGGNQPQHF.

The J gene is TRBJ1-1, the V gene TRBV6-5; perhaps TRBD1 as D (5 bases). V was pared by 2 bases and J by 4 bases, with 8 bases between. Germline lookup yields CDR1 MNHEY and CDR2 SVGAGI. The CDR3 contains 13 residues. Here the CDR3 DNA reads TGTGCCAGCAGTTACGGGGGGTCCACTGAAGCTTTCTTT. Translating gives CASSYGGSTEAFF.

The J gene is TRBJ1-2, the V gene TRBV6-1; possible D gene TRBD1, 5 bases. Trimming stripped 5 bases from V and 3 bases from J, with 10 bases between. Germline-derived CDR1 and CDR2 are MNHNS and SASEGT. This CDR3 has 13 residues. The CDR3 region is CASSLGDHYGYTF. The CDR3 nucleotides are TGTGCCAGCAGTCTGGGGGACCACTATGGCTACACCTTC.

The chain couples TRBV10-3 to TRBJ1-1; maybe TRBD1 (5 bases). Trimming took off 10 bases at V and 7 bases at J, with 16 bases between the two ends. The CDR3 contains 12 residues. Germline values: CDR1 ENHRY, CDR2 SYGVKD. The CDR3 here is CATYPGDGEAFF. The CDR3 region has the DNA TGTGCCACCTACCCCGGGGACGGTGAAGCTTTCTTT.

In nucleotides, the CDR3 is TGTGCCAGCAGCTTAGGGTCGGGGGGGCTGATAGATACGCAGTATTTT. It yields the protein CASSLGSGGLIDTQYF. The chain joins TRBV11-2 to TRBJ2-3; 8 bases fit TRBD2. Germline V gene sequence: CDR1 SGHAT, CDR2 FQNNGV. The junction had 8 bases not matched to a gene; V was cut back by 1 base and J by 5 bases. The CDR3 sequence is 16 residues long. Variable domain in full (rest from reference TRBV11-2 and TRBJ2-3): EAGVAQSPRYKIIEKRQSVAFWCNPISGHATLYWYQQILGQGPKLLIQFQNNGVVDDSQLPKDRFSAERLKGVDSTLKIQPAKLEDSAVYLCASSLGSGGLIDTQYFGPGTRLTVL.

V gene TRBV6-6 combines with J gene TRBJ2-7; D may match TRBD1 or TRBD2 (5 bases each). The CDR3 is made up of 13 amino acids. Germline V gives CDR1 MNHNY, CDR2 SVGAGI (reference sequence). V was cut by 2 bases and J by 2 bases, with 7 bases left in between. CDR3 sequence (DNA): TGTGCCAGCAGTTACGGGGGACCCTACGAGCAGTACTTC. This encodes CASSYGGPYEQYF.

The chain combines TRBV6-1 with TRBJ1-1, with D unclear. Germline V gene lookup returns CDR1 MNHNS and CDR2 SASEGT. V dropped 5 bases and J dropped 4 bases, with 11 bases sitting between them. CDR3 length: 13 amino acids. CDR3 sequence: CASSPSVGTEAFF. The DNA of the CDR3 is TGTGCCAGCAGTCCCTCTGTGGGCACTGAAGCTTTCTTT.